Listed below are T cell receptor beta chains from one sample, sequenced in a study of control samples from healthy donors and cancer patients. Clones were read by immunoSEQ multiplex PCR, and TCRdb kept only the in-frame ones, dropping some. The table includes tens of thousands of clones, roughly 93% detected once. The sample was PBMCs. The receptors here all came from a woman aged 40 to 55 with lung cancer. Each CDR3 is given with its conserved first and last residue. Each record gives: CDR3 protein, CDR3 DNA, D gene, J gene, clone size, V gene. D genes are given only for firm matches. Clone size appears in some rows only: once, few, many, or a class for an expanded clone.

cdr3_aa: CASSPGRDEQYF
cdr3_nt: TGTGCCAGCAGTCCGGGTAGGGACGAGCAGTACTTC
d_call: NA
j_call: TRBJ2-7
clone_size: NA
v_call: TRBV6-5

cdr3_aa: CASSITDQPQHF
cdr3_nt: TGTGCCAGTAGTATAACGGATCAGCCCCAGCATTTT
d_call: NA
j_call: TRBJ1-5
clone_size: once
v_call: TRBV19

cdr3_aa: CASSLYPNYGYTF
cdr3_nt: TGTGCCAGCAGTTTATACCCGAACTATGGCTACACCTTC
d_call: NA
j_call: TRBJ1-2
clone_size: NA
v_call: TRBV28

cdr3_aa: CASKETQSSYNEQFF
cdr3_nt: TGTGCCAGCAAGGAGACCCAGAGCTCCTACAATGAGCAGTTCTTC
d_call: NA
j_call: TRBJ2-1
clone_size: NA
v_call: TRBV2

cdr3_aa: CASGVISVGYTF
cdr3_nt: TGTGCCAGCGGGGTCATCAGTGTTGGCTACACCTTC
d_call: NA
j_call: TRBJ1-2
clone_size: NA
v_call: TRBV28

cdr3_aa: CASSMGNEAFF
cdr3_nt: TGTGCCAGTAGTATGGGCAATGAAGCTTTCTTT
d_call: NA
j_call: TRBJ1-1
clone_size: NA
v_call: TRBV19

cdr3_aa: CASIGQGVSSLGLFF
cdr3_nt: TGTGCCAGCATCGGACAGGGGGTGTCCTCTCTTGGTCTGTTTTTT
d_call: TRBD1
j_call: TRBJ2-2
clone_size: NA
v_call: TRBV7-9

cdr3_aa: CASSLRGNTGELFF
cdr3_nt: TGTGCCAGCAGCCTCCGGGGGAACACCGGGGAGCTGTTTTTT
d_call: NA
j_call: TRBJ2-2
clone_size: NA
v_call: TRBV6-5

cdr3_aa: CASSQTGGHGYTF
cdr3_nt: TGTGCCAGCAGCCAAACAGGGGGCCATGGCTACACCTTC
d_call: TRBD1
j_call: TRBJ1-2
clone_size: NA
v_call: TRBV3-1/TRBV3-2

cdr3_aa: CASSLAGKGLGTDTQYF
cdr3_nt: TGCGCCAGCAGCTTGGCCGGCAAGGGTTTGGGCACAGATACGCAGTATTTT
d_call: NA
j_call: TRBJ2-3
clone_size: NA
v_call: TRBV5-1

cdr3_aa: CASSSRDLANYGYTF
cdr3_nt: TGTGCCAGCAGTTCCCGGGACCTAGCTAACTATGGCTACACCTTC
d_call: NA
j_call: TRBJ1-2
clone_size: NA
v_call: TRBV27

cdr3_aa: CASSLGQHNEKLFF
cdr3_nt: TGTGCCAGCAGCCTGGGACAGCATAATGAAAAACTGTTTTTT
d_call: TRBD1
j_call: TRBJ1-4
clone_size: NA
v_call: TRBV5-4

cdr3_aa: CARSLWRQPQHF
cdr3_nt: TGTGCCAGAAGCTTGTGGAGGCAGCCCCAGCATTTT
d_call: NA
j_call: TRBJ1-5
clone_size: NA
v_call: TRBV5-3

cdr3_aa: CASSQVPWEGAPGTGELFF
cdr3_nt: TGTGCCAGCAGCCAAGTGCCGTGGGAGGGGGCCCCGGGAACCGGGGAGCTGTTTTTT
d_call: NA
j_call: TRBJ2-2
clone_size: NA
v_call: TRBV3-1/TRBV3-2

cdr3_aa: CASSITYGDGYTF
cdr3_nt: TGTGCCAGTAGTATCACATACGGAGATGGCTACACCTTC
d_call: NA
j_call: TRBJ1-2
clone_size: NA
v_call: TRBV19

cdr3_aa: CASRGLTDTQYF
cdr3_nt: TGTGCCAGCAGGGGCCTCACAGATACGCAGTATTTT
d_call: NA
j_call: TRBJ2-3
clone_size: NA
v_call: TRBV11-1

cdr3_aa: CASSYSTGQTNEQYF
cdr3_nt: TGTGCCAGCAGTTACTCGACTGGACAGACGAACGAGCAGTACTTC
d_call: NA
j_call: TRBJ2-7
clone_size: NA
v_call: TRBV6-5

cdr3_aa: CASSTLMGAGNEQFF
cdr3_nt: TGTGCCAGTAGTACCCTAATGGGGGCGGGAAATGAGCAGTTCTTC
d_call: NA
j_call: TRBJ2-1
clone_size: NA
v_call: TRBV19

cdr3_aa: CASTGTGVSEQYF
cdr3_nt: TGTGCCAGCACGGGGACAGGTGTCTCCGAGCAGTACTTC
d_call: TRBD1
j_call: TRBJ2-7
clone_size: NA
v_call: TRBV6-6

cdr3_aa: CASSQGLRVTNEKLFF
cdr3_nt: TGTGCCAGCAGCCAAGGGCTGAGGGTCACTAATGAAAAACTGTTTTTT
d_call: NA
j_call: TRBJ1-4
clone_size: NA
v_call: TRBV14

cdr3_aa: CASSSGTGGTGELFF
cdr3_nt: TGTGCCAGCAGTTCCGGGACAGGGGGGACCGGGGAGCTGTTTTTT
d_call: TRBD1
j_call: TRBJ2-2
clone_size: few
v_call: TRBV6-4

cdr3_aa: CAWSRVGVGTDTQYF
cdr3_nt: TGTGCCTGGAGCCGAGTGGGGGTTGGCACAGATACGCAGTATTTT
d_call: NA
j_call: TRBJ2-3
clone_size: NA
v_call: TRBV30

cdr3_aa: CASNSGLAGGSSYNEQFF
cdr3_nt: TGTGCCAGTAATTCTGGACTAGCGGGGGGGAGCTCCTACAATGAGCAGTTCTTC
d_call: TRBD2
j_call: TRBJ2-1
clone_size: NA
v_call: TRBV19

cdr3_aa: CASSGNLRDTEAFF
cdr3_nt: TGTGCCAGCTCCGGGAATCTGAGGGACACTGAAGCTTTCTTT
d_call: NA
j_call: TRBJ1-1
clone_size: NA
v_call: TRBV7-9

cdr3_aa: CASSQGVIENTEAFF
cdr3_nt: TGTGCCAGCAGCCAAGGGGTGATAGAGAACACTGAAGCTTTCTTT
d_call: NA
j_call: TRBJ1-1
clone_size: NA
v_call: TRBV3-1/TRBV3-2

cdr3_aa: CASSYSSYPEAFF
cdr3_nt: TGTGCCAGCAGTTACTCAAGTTACCCTGAAGCTTTCTTT
d_call: NA
j_call: TRBJ1-1
clone_size: NA
v_call: TRBV6-5

cdr3_aa: CASRVRTGEQYF
cdr3_nt: TGCGCCAGCAGGGTTAGGACCGGCGAGCAGTACTTC
d_call: NA
j_call: TRBJ2-7
clone_size: NA
v_call: TRBV5-1

cdr3_aa: CASSPLRSGGSELFF
cdr3_nt: TGCGCCAGCAGTCCCCTGAGGAGCGGGGGCTCTGAGCTGTTTTTT
d_call: TRBD2
j_call: TRBJ2-2
clone_size: NA
v_call: TRBV4-1

cdr3_aa: CASSVGFGGTEAFF
cdr3_nt: TGTGCCAGCAGCGTAGGGTTTGGAGGAACTGAAGCTTTCTTT
d_call: NA
j_call: TRBJ1-1
clone_size: NA
v_call: TRBV9

cdr3_aa: CASRHPGSSYEQYF
cdr3_nt: TGTGCCAGCCGCCACCCCGGCTCATCCTACGAGCAGTACTTC
d_call: NA
j_call: TRBJ2-7
clone_size: NA
v_call: TRBV5-5

cdr3_aa: CASKLDNYNEQFF
cdr3_nt: TGCGCCAGCAAACTCGATAACTACAATGAGCAGTTCTTC
d_call: NA
j_call: TRBJ2-1
clone_size: NA
v_call: TRBV10-2

cdr3_aa: CASSSKPGGTGMHADTQYF
cdr3_nt: TGTGCCAGCAGCTCAAAACCTGGCGGAACAGGGATGCACGCAGATACGCAGTATTTT
d_call: NA
j_call: TRBJ2-3
clone_size: NA
v_call: TRBV11-3

cdr3_aa: CAIRSVSTEAFF
cdr3_nt: TGTGCCATCAGATCCGTGAGCACTGAAGCTTTCTTT
d_call: NA
j_call: TRBJ1-1
clone_size: NA
v_call: TRBV10-3

cdr3_aa: CASSLGRVNEKLFF
cdr3_nt: TGTGCCAGCAGTTTAGGACGGGTTAATGAAAAACTGTTTTTT
d_call: NA
j_call: TRBJ1-4
clone_size: NA
v_call: TRBV28

cdr3_aa: CASSSQGSTDTQYF
cdr3_nt: TGTGCCAGTAGTTCCCAGGGAAGCACAGATACGCAGTATTTT
d_call: NA
j_call: TRBJ2-3
clone_size: NA
v_call: TRBV19

cdr3_aa: CASGSGFLETQYF
cdr3_nt: TGTGCCAGTGGCAGCGGGTTCTTAGAGACCCAGTACTTC
d_call: NA
j_call: TRBJ2-5
clone_size: NA
v_call: TRBV19

cdr3_aa: CASNPSYTGELFF
cdr3_nt: TGTGCCAGTAACCCATCATACACCGGGGAGCTGTTTTTT
d_call: NA
j_call: TRBJ2-2
clone_size: few
v_call: TRBV19

cdr3_aa: CASSRTATNEKLFF
cdr3_nt: TGTGCCAGCAGCCGGACAGCAACTAATGAAAAACTGTTTTTT
d_call: NA
j_call: TRBJ1-4
clone_size: NA
v_call: TRBV5-4

cdr3_aa: CASSTGTVNTEAFF
cdr3_nt: TGTGCCAGTAGTACCGGGACGGTGAACACTGAAGCTTTCTTT
d_call: NA
j_call: TRBJ1-1
clone_size: NA
v_call: TRBV19

cdr3_aa: CASSDNYGYTF
cdr3_nt: TGTGCCAGCAGCGACAACTATGGCTACACCTTC
d_call: NA
j_call: TRBJ1-2
clone_size: NA
v_call: TRBV9

cdr3_aa: CASSLDRNYGYTF
cdr3_nt: TGTGCCAGCAGCTTGGACAGAAACTATGGCTACACCTTC
d_call: NA
j_call: TRBJ1-2
clone_size: NA
v_call: TRBV11-2

cdr3_aa: CSGQRGPWGTGELFF
cdr3_nt: TGCAGCGGACAACGGGGGCCCTGGGGCACCGGGGAGCTGTTTTTT
d_call: NA
j_call: TRBJ2-2
clone_size: NA
v_call: TRBV29-1

cdr3_aa: CASSFRGRLASKVYEQYF
cdr3_nt: TGCGCCAGCAGCTTCAGGGGGCGGCTAGCGTCAAAGGTTTACGAGCAGTACTTC
d_call: TRBD1
j_call: TRBJ2-7
clone_size: NA
v_call: TRBV5-1

cdr3_aa: CASTGGTSGGLQFF
cdr3_nt: TGTGCCAGCACCGGCGGGACTAGCGGGGGCCTGCAGTTCTTC
d_call: TRBD2
j_call: TRBJ2-1
clone_size: once
v_call: TRBV6-5

cdr3_aa: CASSSEGQGEANTF
cdr3_nt: TGCGCCAGCAGCTCCGAGGGACAGGGTGAGGCAAACACCTTC
d_call: TRBD1
j_call: TRBJ1-2
clone_size: NA
v_call: TRBV5-1

cdr3_aa: CATTPSSGNTIYF
cdr3_nt: TGTGCCACCACACCTTCCTCTGGAAACACCATATATTTT
d_call: NA
j_call: TRBJ1-3
clone_size: NA
v_call: TRBV25-1

cdr3_aa: CASSLAPHRNTGELFF
cdr3_nt: TGCGCCAGCAGCTTGGCCCCCCACAGAAACACCGGGGAGCTGTTTTTT
d_call: NA
j_call: TRBJ2-2
clone_size: NA
v_call: TRBV5-1

cdr3_aa: CASSPPSVAKNIQYF
cdr3_nt: TGTGCCAGCTCACCACCATCTGTAGCCAAAAACATTCAGTACTTC
d_call: NA
j_call: TRBJ2-4
clone_size: NA
v_call: TRBV18